This T cell receptor beta chain stems from a study of T cell responses to AZD1222 COVID-19 vaccine. Across the whole study: Second doses at about 4 or about 12 weeks were pooled.

Comments on this clone: Its antigen is unidentified.

General study findings and limits: White British ancestry dominated among donors, who included more females, and clonal diversity was possibly underestimated. Close to half of spike-specific TCRs reportedly recognize unmutated variant regions.

The method was immunoSEQ multiplex PCR; TCRdb's version includes in-frame clones alone and lacks a portion of them. The sample yields about 110,000 clones, around 80% seen once. Sequencing was performed on peripheral blood, taken on day 0 of AZD1222 vaccination. The source is an adult in good health.

DNA of the CDR3: TGTGCCTGGAGTGAAGGGATAGGGGGCTATGGCTACACCTTC. Its protein is CAWSEGIGGYGYTF. The genes are TRBV30 and TRBJ1-2, with D possibly being TRBD1 (6 bases). The V end was cut by 1 base, the J end by 4 bases, with 13 bases between. The CDR3 runs to 14 residues. The V gene's germline CDR1 is GTSNPN and CDR2 SVGIG (reference sequence).